The 11 T cell receptor beta chains below were found in one sample sequenced in a study of T cell changes during pregnancy in multiple sclerosis. The protocol was immunoSEQ multiplex PCR, while the TCRdb copy is restricted to in-frame clones and leaves out a portion. In the table there are about 36,000 clones, around 91% of which are singletons. Sequencing was performed on CD8+ T cells from peripheral blood mononuclear cells, taken in the third trimester of pregnancy. Source of these receptors: a female donor with multiple sclerosis, enrolled in a pregnancy study.

The V gene is TRBV10-3, the J gene TRBJ2-3, with D possibly being TRBD2 (6 bases). Trimming pared 1 base from V and 2 bases from J, leaving 10 bases between. The germline V gene has CDR1 ENHRY and CDR2 SYGVKD. The CDR3 is made up of 15 amino acids. CDR3 loop: CAISEWTIITDTQYF. The DNA for the CDR3 is TGTGCCATCAGTGAGTGGACTATTATCACAGATACGCAGTATTTT.

The rearrangement links TRBV27 to TRBJ2-7; 8 positions agree with TRBD1. Germline assignment: CDR1 MNHEY and CDR2 SMNVEV (reference sequence). V was pared by 10 bases and J by 7 bases, with 9 bases of the junction left unmatched. This CDR3 spans 12 amino acids. CDR3 DNA sequence: TGTGCCACCGTAACAGGGGGAGGTGAGCAGTACTTC. Encoded protein: CATVTGGGEQYF.

V gene TRBV10-1 combines with J gene TRBJ2-1, with D tentatively TRBD1 (5 bases). V was trimmed by 6 bases and J by 6 bases, leaving 18 bases between them. The germline CDR1 and CDR2 sequences are WNHNN and SYGVQD (reference sequence). CDR3 length: 15 amino acids. The CDR3 DNA reads TGCGCCAGCAGCCAAGACATCTCCAGGGTCAATGAGCAGTTCTTC. This translates into CASSQDISRVNEQFF.

The chain employs TRBV7-6 and TRBJ1-1, with D perhaps matching TRBD1 (5 bases). The CDR3 is made up of 16 amino acids. Germline V gene sequence: CDR1 SGHVS, CDR2 FNYEAQ. V was cut by 2 bases and J by 0 bases, with 13 bases left in between. As DNA, the CDR3 is TGTGCCAGCAGCTTAACGGGGGGTAGGATGAACACTGAAGCTTTCTTT. Translated, it gives CASSLTGGRMNTEAFF.

The CDR3 nucleotides read TGTGCCAGCAGTGACCCTGACAGGGGATACAATCAGCCCCAGCATTTT. This encodes CASSDPDRGYNQPQHF. The chain employs TRBV6-1 and TRBJ1-5, with 8 bases that match TRBD1. This CDR3 contains 16 residues. With V trimmed by 3 bases and J by 3 bases, 7 bases remained unmatched. CDR1 and CDR2 from the germline V gene are MNHNS and SASEGT.

The chain carries TRBV2 and TRBJ1-2, with no clear D. Germline loops: CDR1 SNHLY, CDR2 FYNNEI. The CDR3 has 14 amino acids. V gave up 7 bases and J gave up 4 bases, with 16 bases separating them. The CDR3 nucleotides read TGTGCCAGCATCTGGACGGGAGAGGGCTATGGCTACACCTTC. Translation gives CASIWTGEGYGYTF.

This sequence joins TRBV7-6 and TRBJ2-7, with TRBD2 matching 7 bases. The CDR3 has 16 residues. CDR1 SGHVS and CDR2 FNYEAQ come from the germline V gene. Trimming removed 1 base from V and 2 bases from J; junction bases left unmatched: 8. For the CDR3, the DNA is TGTGCCAGCAGCTTAGTAGGGCTAGCGGAAGCCTACGAGCAGTACTTC. Protein product: CASSLVGLAEAYEQYF.

The chain links TRBV7-9 to TRBJ1-2; D is ambiguous. With 5 bases removed from V and 3 bases from J, the gap between germline ends came to 16 bases. Germline lookup yields CDR1 SEHNR and CDR2 FQNEAQ (reference sequence). This CDR3 has 15 residues. The CDR3 DNA sequence: TGTGCCAGCAGCCCGCCGGCGGGAACCCACTATGGCTACACCTTC. Translation: CASSPPAGTHYGYTF.

This chain uses TRBV5-1 with TRBJ2-5, with 12 bases aligning to TRBD2. The CDR3 is 19 residues long. V lost 0 bases, J lost 5 bases, and 14 bases stayed unmatched. Germline V gives CDR1 SGHRS, CDR2 YFSETQ. This CDR3 is CASSLEETSGSSWMETQYF. The CDR3 DNA reads TGCGCCAGCAGCTTGGAGGAGACTAGCGGGAGTTCGTGGATGGAGACCCAGTACTTC.

V gene TRBV6-5 combines with J gene TRBJ1-2; D remains unclear. V gave up 8 bases and J gave up 0 bases, with 13 bases separating them. This CDR3 spans 14 amino acids. The germline gives CDR1 MNHEY, CDR2 SVGAGI. The CDR3 sequence: CASSSPQANYGYTF. DNA for the CDR3: TGTGCCAGCTCTTCCCCGCAGGCTAACTATGGCTACACCTTC.

The genes are TRBV7-9 and TRBJ2-1, with TRBD1 as a possible D gene (5 bases). CDR1 is SEHNR and CDR2 is FQNEAQ in the germline V gene (reference sequence). Deletions cut 0 bases from V and 6 bases from J, with 12 bases between. This CDR3 has 15 amino acids. In nucleotides, the CDR3 is TGTGCCAGCAGCTTAGCGAACTTAGACAGCAATGAGCAGTTCTTC. Translation gives CASSLANLDSNEQFF.